This T cell receptor beta chain was obtained from a study of control samples from healthy donors and cancer patients. Germline CDR1 is MRHNA and CDR2 is SNTAGT. There are 15 residues in the CDR3. V dropped 4 bases and J dropped 5 bases, with 15 bases sitting between them. Data came from immunoSEQ multiplex PCR; TCRdb stores just in-frame clones and leaves some out. The table has 90,000 to 100,000 clones, 65% to 85% seen once. Source material: PBMCs. The chain is built from TRBV6-4 and TRBJ2-1, with D unresolved. This TCR was recovered from a man aged 65 to 85 with lung cancer. For the CDR3, the DNA is TGTGCCAGCAGTGTGGAGAACGTTCCAAACAATGAGCAGTTCTTC. It codes for CASSVENVPNNEQFF.